Following are 25 T cell receptor beta chains from one sample sequenced in a study of patients and donors after allogeneic stem cell transplantation. TCRdb recomputed calls from the RT-PCR reads with MiXCR, one row per CDR3 protein. The sample has about 28,000 distinct CDR3 sequences, nearly 7% seen once; the top ten hold 34%. The sample taken for sequencing was blood, either unsorted or a sorted T cell fraction (not recorded which). The receptors derive from a human donor who was either an allogeneic HSCT recipient or a stem cell or donor lymphocyte infusion donor (not recorded which). It is not recorded whose cells these are; they may come from a transplant donor.

The V and J genes are TRBV21-1 and TRBJ2-1; TRBD2, the D gene given by the table, was not confirmed from the DNA. TRBV21-1 is a known pseudogene. The CDR3 is 15 residues long. The CDR3 protein is CASSKWTSNHNEQFF. The CDR3 nucleotides are TGTGCCAGCAGCAAATGGACTAGCAATCACAATGAGCAGTTCTTC.

This clonotype was observed at least ten times. The chain has TRBV29-1 and TRBJ1-4, with D possibly TRBD1 on 6 matching bases. Germline V gene lookup returns CDR1 SQVTM and CDR2 ANQGSEA. With 7 bases removed from V and 13 bases from J, the gap between germline ends came to 19 bases. This CDR3 contains 12 residues. The CDR3 loop is CSAILWGAGLFF. The CDR3 DNA follows: TGCAGCGCTATCCTCTGGGGGGCCGGACTGTTTTTT.

This clonotype was detected a few times. This chain links TRBV6-5 with TRBJ2-1; 13 bases match TRBD2. V was clipped by 3 bases and J by 6 bases; unmatched bases: 11. The CDR3 extends over 18 amino acids. The germline V gene has CDR1 MNHEY and CDR2 SVGAGI. In nucleotides, the CDR3 is TGTGCCAGCAGTTATTCTGGACTAGCGGGAGCGTCGGGCAATGAGCAGTTCTTC. This translates into CASSYSGLAGASGNEQFF.

This rearrangement joins TRBV5-4 to TRBJ1-1; D is unclear. The V gene lost 0 bases and the J gene lost 5 bases, with 5 bases spanning the gap. Per germline, CDR1 SGHNT and CDR2 YYREEE (reference sequence). The CDR3 has 12 residues. The DNA for the CDR3 is TGTGCCAGCAGCTTGGTGGGGACTGAAGCTTTCTTT. Translation: CASSLVGTEAFF.

J is TRBJ2-5 and V is TRBV19, with TRBD2 identical over 11 bases. Germline-derived CDR1 and CDR2 are LNHDA and SQIVND (reference sequence). V was pared by 3 bases and J by 4 bases, with 7 bases of the junction left unmatched. CDR3 size: 16 residues. The DNA for the CDR3 is TGTGCCAGTAGTATTGTAGCGGGAGGGGTGAGAGAGACCCAGTACTTC. This translates into CASSIVAGGVRETQYF.

This clonotype was observed a handful of times. The J gene is TRBJ2-7, the V gene TRBV24-1; TRBD2 matches at 12 bases. The ends lost 3 bases at V and 5 bases at J; junction bases unmatched: 13. The germline gives CDR1 KGHDR, CDR2 SFDVKD. This CDR3 has 18 amino acids. CDR3: CATSDPIRLAGAIDEQYF. CDR3 sequence (DNA): TGTGCCACCAGTGATCCAATCCGACTAGCGGGAGCTATCGACGAGCAGTACTTC.

This clonotype was found many times. This chain connects TRBV7-9 to TRBJ1-1; D is undetermined. The V and J ends lost 5 bases and 10 bases respectively, with 17 bases between them. The CDR3 totals 13 residues. The germline CDR1 and CDR2 sequences are SEHNR and FQNEAQ (reference sequence). The CDR3 is CASSPGLGRGAFF. Written as DNA, the CDR3 is TGTGCCAGCAGCCCCGGACTGGGCCGGGGAGCTTTCTTT.

This clonotype was counted only a few times. This chain uses TRBV3-1 with TRBJ1-2, with a tentative D call TRBD1 (6 bases). Germline loops: CDR1 LGHDT, CDR2 YNNKEL (reference sequence). V was clipped by 0 bases and J by 4 bases, with 18 bases between them. This CDR3 region has 17 residues. This CDR3 is CASSQDGGGVWAYGYTF. CDR3 in DNA: TGTGCCAGCAGCCAAGATGGCGGGGGCGTCTGGGCCTATGGCTACACCTTC.

This clonotype was recorded at least ten times. The rearrangement joins TRBV24-1 to TRBJ2-1, with D perhaps matching TRBD1 (7 bases). Deletions cut 0 bases from V and 5 bases from J, with 13 bases between. Germline loops: CDR1 KGHDR, CDR2 SFDVKD. The CDR3 runs 16 residues. The CDR3 sequence is CATSDLGGRGDNEQFF. The CDR3 nucleotides read TGTGCCACCAGTGATTTGGGGGGCAGGGGGGACAATGAGCAGTTCTTC.

The table lists this clonotype with many counts. The rearrangement links TRBV7-9 to TRBJ2-7; the D is unclear. This CDR3 has 14 residues. The germline V gene has CDR1 SEHNR and CDR2 FQNEAQ (reference sequence). Trimming pared 5 bases from V and 0 bases from J, leaving 11 bases between. CDR3 in amino acids: CASSPRTSSYEQYF. The CDR3 DNA follows: TGTGCCAGCAGCCCGAGAACTTCCTCCTACGAGCAGTACTTC.

Concerning this clonotype itself: A much larger clone sits a single nucleotide away, making a read error possible. The chain combines TRBV7-9 with TRBJ1-2, with 8 bases matching TRBD1. Germline CDR1 reads SEHNR; CDR2 reads FQNEAQ (reference sequence). This CDR3 region has 15 residues. J lost 3 bases, V lost 3 bases, and 6 bases had no gene match. CDR3 loop: CASSFRTGSHYGYTF. CDR3 nucleotides: TGTGCCAGCAGCTTCAGGACAGGGAGTCACTATGGCTACACCTTC.

This clonotype was seen only a few times. This chain links TRBV23-1 with TRBJ1-1; no definite D call. TRBV23-1 is reported as an ORF; its role is uncertain. The CDR3 runs 13 residues. Trimming cost V 4 bases and J 1 base, with 7 bases left between them. CDR3 loop: CASSPHTNTEAFF. The CDR3 DNA reads as TGCGCCAGCAGTCCCCACACGAACACTGAAGCTTTCTTT.

This clonotype came up many times. The V call is TRBV11-2, the J call TRBJ2-3; no firm D call. This CDR3 is 11 amino acids long. Trimming removed 1 base at V and 4 bases at J, with 0 bases between. Germline lookup yields CDR1 SGHAT and CDR2 FQNNGV. CDR3 sequence (DNA): TGTGCCAGCAGCTTAGCAGATACGCAGTATTTT. Its protein product is CASSLADTQYF.

This clonotype has ten or more counts. V usage is TRBV4-3 and J usage is TRBJ1-5; TRBD1 matches at 8 bases. The CDR3 has 14 residues. Germline lookup yields CDR1 LGHNA and CDR2 YSLEER. V trimming: 1 base; J trimming: 4 bases; junction bases outside the gene matches: 0. The CDR3 region is CASSQGTGNQPQHF. CDR3 in DNA: TGCGCCAGCAGCCAAGGGACAGGGAATCAGCCCCAGCATTTT.

The chain has TRBV19 and TRBJ2-7, with 8 bases aligning to TRBD2. The CDR3 contains 14 residues. Germline CDR1 reads LNHDA; CDR2 reads SQIVND (reference sequence). J was trimmed by 2 bases and V by 8 bases; bases with no gene match: 8. Here the CDR3 DNA reads TGTGCCAGTGGCCCCTACGGGGGGGCCTACGAGCAGTACTTC. Protein sequence: CASGPYGGAYEQYF.

The J gene is TRBJ2-1, the V gene TRBV7-9, with 12 bases aligning to TRBD2. Germline values: CDR1 SEHNR, CDR2 FQNEAQ (reference sequence). The CDR3 has 17 amino acids. Unmatched junction bases numbered 9, after V lost 2 bases and J lost 7 bases. The CDR3 is CASSLMASGRASNEQFF. For the CDR3, the DNA is TGTGCCAGCAGCTTAATGGCTAGCGGGAGGGCCTCAAATGAGCAGTTCTTC.

Many counts were recorded for this clonotype. This sequence joins TRBV7-6 and TRBJ2-2, with D possibly matching TRBD1 (5 bases). Germline V gives CDR1 SGHVS, CDR2 FNYEAQ. CDR3 length: 15 amino acids. The V and J ends lost 2 bases and 1 base respectively, with 8 bases between them. This CDR3 reads CASSLWTQNTGELFF. CDR3 coding DNA: TGTGCCAGCAGCTTATGGACACAGAACACCGGGGAGCTGTTTTTT.

In this sample, this clonotype turned up once. The V gene is TRBV19, the J gene TRBJ2-7; 8 nucleotides agree with TRBD1. Trimming took 4 bases from V and 1 from J; bases not matched to a gene: 3. The CDR3 spans 14 residues. From germline, CDR1 is LNHDA and CDR2 SQIVND (reference sequence). The CDR3, as DNA: TGTGCCAGTAGTAACCGACAGGGGTCCTACGAGCAGTACTTC. This translates into CASSNRQGSYEQYF.

This clonotype was observed once. V gene TRBV7-3 combines with J gene TRBJ2-5; no firm D call. Germline values: CDR1 SGHTA, CDR2 FQGTGA. This CDR3 has 13 amino acids. V lost 4 bases, J lost 2 bases, and 8 bases lay in between. CDR3 region: CASSSGPQETQYF. DNA for the CDR3: TGTGCCAGCAGCTCCGGACCGCAAGAGACCCAGTACTTC.

The rearrangement uses TRBV7-8 and TRBJ1-1; D may be TRBD1 (6 bases). In germline, CDR1 is SGHVS, CDR2 FQNEAQ. Trimming pared 2 bases from V and 6 bases from J, leaving 16 bases between. This CDR3 is 15 amino acids long. CDR3 in amino acids: CASSLMGQGSAEAFF. In DNA form, the CDR3 reads TGTGCCAGCAGCTTAATGGGGCAGGGGAGCGCTGAAGCTTTCTTT.

This clonotype was seen repeatedly, ten times or more. This chain links TRBV4-1 with TRBJ2-7; D gene unclear. The V gene's germline CDR1 is MGHRA and CDR2 YSYEKL. This CDR3 is built from 14 residues. V lost 1 base, J lost 3 bases, and 10 bases lay in between. This CDR3 reads CASSQGSPFYEQYF. Here the CDR3 DNA reads TGCGCCAGCAGCCAAGGTAGCCCCTTCTACGAGCAGTACTTC.

This clonotype was seen ten or more times. In nucleotides, the CDR3 is TGTGCCAGCAGCATACAGGGTTCGAACACTGAAGCTTTCTTT. This sequence encodes CASSIQGSNTEAFF. The V call is TRBV3-1, the J call TRBJ1-1; the D gene is possibly TRBD1 (6 bases). The CDR3 spans 14 residues. In germline, CDR1 is LGHDT, CDR2 YNNKEL (reference sequence). V was shortened by 5 bases and J by 1 base, with 11 bases between the two germline ends.

In this sample, this clonotype turned up many times. CDR3 region: CASSTHGRSSNQPQHF. The CDR3 DNA sequence: TGTGCCAGCAGTACACATGGACGGTCTAGCAATCAGCCCCAGCATTTT. This chain joins TRBV27 and TRBJ1-5, with D hard to call. The CDR3 runs to 16 residues. Trimming cost V 5 bases and J 0 bases, with 14 bases left between them. CDR1 and CDR2 (germline): MNHEY, SMNVEV (reference sequence).

The chain joins TRBV28 to TRBJ1-5, with TRBD1 identical over 9 bases. This CDR3 comprises 12 residues. The germline gives CDR1 MDHEN, CDR2 SYDVKM. Trimming at V came to 6 bases and at J to 8 bases, leaving 2 bases not matched to a gene. The CDR3 nucleotides read TGTGCCAGCAGGACAGGGGGGAAGCCCCAGCATTTT. This gives the protein CASRTGGKPQHF.

This clonotype was picked up many times. This chain connects TRBV5-1 to TRBJ1-5; D uncertain. Germline V gene data show CDR1 as SGHRS and CDR2 as YFSETQ. The CDR3 consists of 15 residues. Between the trimmed V and J ends, which lost 0 bases and 1 base, there was a span of 8 bases. The CDR3 loop is CASSLGSGSNQPQHF. DNA of the CDR3: TGCGCCAGCAGCTTGGGCAGTGGGAGCAATCAGCCCCAGCATTTT.